The rows below give T cell receptor beta chains drawn from one sample of a study of blood T cells in healthy people across ages. TCRdb re-analysed the 5' RACE reads in MiXCR, keeping a single row per CDR3 protein. The profile shows 2 million or so distinct CDR3 sequences, around 50% of them singletons. Sequenced input: blood. Every receptor here comes from a woman in her thirties or forties in good health. CDR3s include the opening cysteine and the closing phenylalanine or tryptophan. The order of the fields is V gene, D gene, J gene, clone size, CDR3 protein, CDR3 DNA. D genes are given only for firm matches. Rows may omit the clone size; those that give it use once, few, many or a size class.

>TRBV20-1|-|TRBJ1-1|-
CSAQPQGMGMNTEAFF
TGCAGTGCCCAACCACAGGGTATGGGGATGAACACTGAAGCTTTCTTT
>TRBV7-9|TRBD1|TRBJ2-7|few
CASSRSGTGVLYEQYF
TGTGCCAGCAGCCGGTCCGGGACAGGGGTATTGTACGAGCAGTACTTC
>TRBV19|TRBD1|TRBJ2-3|-
CASSLQGFRTDTQYF
TGTGCCAGTAGTCTACAGGGGTTTCGCACAGATACGCAGTATTTT
>TRBV10-3|TRBD1|TRBJ2-3|-
CAISLGGQVTDTQYF
TGTGCCATCAGTTTAGGGGGCCAGGTCACAGATACGCAGTATTTT
>TRBV4-3|-|TRBJ2-4|-
CASSQDDRAGKNIQYF
TGCGCCAGCAGCCAAGATGACCGGGCCGGGAAAAACATTCAGTACTTC
>TRBV20-1|-|TRBJ2-3|-
CSAHSTGTDTQYF
TGCAGTGCTCACTCGACAGGCACAGATACGCAGTATTTT
>TRBV5-1|-|TRBJ2-3|few
CASSVTLPTDTQYF
TGCGCCAGCAGCGTAACTCTCCCCACAGATACGCAGTATTTT
>TRBV6-6|TRBD1|TRBJ1-5|-
CASRTQGNNQPQHF
TGTGCCAGCAGAACACAGGGGAACAATCAGCCCCAGCATTTT
>TRBV15|TRBD1|TRBJ1-5|-
CATSMTGDNQPQHF
TGTGCCACCAGCATGACAGGGGACAATCAGCCCCAGCATTTT
>TRBV7-6|TRBD2|TRBJ2-5|-
CASSSTGRGEETQYF
TGTGCCAGCAGCTCTACGGGGCGGGGGGAAGAGACCCAGTACTTC
>TRBV11-2|-|TRBJ2-7|-
CASTGGGNEQYF
TGTGCCAGCACAGGGGGGGGAAACGAGCAGTACTTC